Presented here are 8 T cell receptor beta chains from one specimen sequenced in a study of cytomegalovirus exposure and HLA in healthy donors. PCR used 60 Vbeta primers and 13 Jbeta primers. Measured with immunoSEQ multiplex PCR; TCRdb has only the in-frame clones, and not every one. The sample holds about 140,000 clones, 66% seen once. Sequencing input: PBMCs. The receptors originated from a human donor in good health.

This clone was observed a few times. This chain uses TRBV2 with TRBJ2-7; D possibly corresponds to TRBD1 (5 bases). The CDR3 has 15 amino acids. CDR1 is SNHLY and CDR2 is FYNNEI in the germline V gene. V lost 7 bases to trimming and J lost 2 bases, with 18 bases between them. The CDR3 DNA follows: TGTGCCAGCACCCCGGGTAAGGGCAGGGCCTACGAGCAGTACTTC. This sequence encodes CASTPGKGRAYEQYF. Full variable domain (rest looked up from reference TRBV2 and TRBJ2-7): EPEVTQTPSHQVTQMGQEVILRCVPISNHLYFYWYRQILGQKVEFLVSFYNNEISEKSEIFDDQFSVERPDGSNFTLKIRSTKLEDSAMYFCASTPGKGRAYEQYFGPGTRLTVT.

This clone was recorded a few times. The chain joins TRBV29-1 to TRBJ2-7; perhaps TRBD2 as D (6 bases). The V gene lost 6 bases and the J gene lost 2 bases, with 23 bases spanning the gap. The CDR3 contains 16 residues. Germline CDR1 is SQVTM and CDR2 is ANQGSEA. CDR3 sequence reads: CSVLGAGGGVAYEQYF. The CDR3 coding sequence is TGCAGCGTCCTAGGAGCCGGCGGAGGGGTAGCCTACGAGCAGTACTTC.

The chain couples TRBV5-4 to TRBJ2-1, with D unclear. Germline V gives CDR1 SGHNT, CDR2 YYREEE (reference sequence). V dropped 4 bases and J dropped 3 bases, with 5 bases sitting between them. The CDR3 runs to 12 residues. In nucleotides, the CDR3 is TGTGCCAGCAGCCTTATCTACAATGAGCAGTTCTTC. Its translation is CASSLIYNEQFF. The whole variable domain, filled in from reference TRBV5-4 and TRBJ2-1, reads ETGVTQSPTHLIKTRGQQVTLRCSSQSGHNTVSWYQQALGQGPQFIFQYYREEENGRGNFPPRFSGLQFPNYSSELNVNALELDDSALYLCASSLIYNEQFFGPGTRLTVL.

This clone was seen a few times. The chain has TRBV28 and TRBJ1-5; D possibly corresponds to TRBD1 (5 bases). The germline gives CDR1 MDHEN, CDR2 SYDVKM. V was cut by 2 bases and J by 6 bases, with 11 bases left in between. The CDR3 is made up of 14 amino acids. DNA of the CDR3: TGTGCCAGCAGTTTACAGGGAGGCAGTCAGCCCCAGCATTTT. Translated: CASSLQGGSQPQHF.

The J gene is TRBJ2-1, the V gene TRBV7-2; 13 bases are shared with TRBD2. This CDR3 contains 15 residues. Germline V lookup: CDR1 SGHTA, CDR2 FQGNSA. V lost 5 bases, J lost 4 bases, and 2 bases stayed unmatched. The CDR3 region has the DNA TGTGCCAGCAGCCAGGGACTAGCGGGATACAATGAGCAGTTCTTC. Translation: CASSQGLAGYNEQFF.

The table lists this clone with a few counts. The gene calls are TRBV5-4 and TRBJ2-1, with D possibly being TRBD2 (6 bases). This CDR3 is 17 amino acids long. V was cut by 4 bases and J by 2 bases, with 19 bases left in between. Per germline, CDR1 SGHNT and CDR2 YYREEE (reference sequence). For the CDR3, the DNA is TGTGCCAGCAGCACAACCCTCACTAGCCCGGCCTACAATGAGCAGTTCTTC. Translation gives CASSTTLTSPAYNEQFF.

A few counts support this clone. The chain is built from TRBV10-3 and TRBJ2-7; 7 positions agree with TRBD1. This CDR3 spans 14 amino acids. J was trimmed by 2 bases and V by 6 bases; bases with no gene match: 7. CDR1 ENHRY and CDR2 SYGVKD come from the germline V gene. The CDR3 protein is CAIRETQGAYEQYF. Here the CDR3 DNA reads TGTGCCATCAGAGAAACGCAGGGGGCCTACGAGCAGTACTTC.

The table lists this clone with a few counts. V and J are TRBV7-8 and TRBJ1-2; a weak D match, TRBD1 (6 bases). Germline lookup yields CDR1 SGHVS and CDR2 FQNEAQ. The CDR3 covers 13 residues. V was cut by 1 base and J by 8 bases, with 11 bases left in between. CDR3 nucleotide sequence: TGTGCCAGCAGCTTAGGGGGGCGCCGGGGCTACACCTTC. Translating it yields CASSLGGRRGYTF. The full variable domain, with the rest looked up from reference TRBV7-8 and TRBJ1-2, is GAGVSQSPRYKVAKRGQDVALRCDPISGHVSLFWYQQALGQGPEFLTYFQNEAQLDKSGLPSDRFFAERPEGSVSTLKIQRTQQEDSAVYLCASSLGGRRGYTFGSGTRLTVV.